A single sample is the source of the 18 T cell receptor beta chains below, sequenced in a study of cytomegalovirus exposure and HLA in healthy donors. TCRdb's table, derived via immunoSEQ multiplex PCR, lists solely in-frame clones and lacks some. The data contain 110,000 or so clones, about 88% of them singletons. Sequencing used PBMCs. The receptor source for this set is a woman aged 18 to 35 in good health and CMV-seropositive.

The chain employs TRBV5-1 and TRBJ2-3; 7 positions match TRBD2. Trimming cost V 4 bases and J 8 bases; bases outside gene matches: 16. Germline V gene lookup returns CDR1 SGHRS and CDR2 YFSETQ. CDR3 length: 16 residues. The CDR3 loop is CASSPEAGLSSGTQYF. The CDR3 DNA sequence: TGCGCCAGCAGCCCGGAGGCGGGACTAAGTTCGGGTACGCAGTATTTT. Supplemented by reference TRBV5-1 and TRBJ2-3, the full variable domain reads KAGVTQTPRYLIKTRGQQVTLSCSPISGHRSVSWYQQTPGQGLQFLFEYFSETQRNKGNFPGRFSGRQFSNSRSEMNVSTLELGDSALYLCASSPEAGLSSGTQYFGPGTRLTVL.

The rearrangement joins TRBV10-1 to TRBJ2-5, with 8 positions matching TRBD2. V dropped 4 bases and J dropped 5; count of bases not matched to a gene: 6. Germline CDR1 is WNHNN and CDR2 is SYGVQD (reference sequence). This CDR3 has 14 amino acids. CDR3 sequence (DNA): TGCGCCAGCAGTGTCGGGAGGGCCGGTGAGACCCAGTACTTC. It encodes CASSVGRAGETQYF.

There are a few counts of this clone. Mismatch with germline at one junction end may stem from a read error. The chain combines TRBV5-8 with TRBJ1-5; a weak D match, TRBD1 (6 bases). Germline assignment: CDR1 SGHTS and CDR2 YDEGEE. The CDR3 consists of 15 residues. In nucleotides, the CDR3 is TGTGCCAGCAGTTTGGGACAAACCGACAATCAGCCCCAGCATTTT. This gives the protein CASSLGQTDNQPQHF.

The rearrangement links TRBV28 to TRBJ1-5, with TRBD1 identical over 7 bases. J was trimmed by 1 base and V by 4 bases; bases with no gene match: 7. This CDR3 contains 16 residues. Germline V CDR1 and CDR2: MDHEN, SYDVKM. This chain's CDR3 is CASSSTTGLSNQPQHF. The CDR3 nucleotides read TGTGCCAGCAGTTCTACGACAGGGTTGAGCAATCAGCCCCAGCATTTT.

The chain combines TRBV6-1 with TRBJ1-1; no clear D gene. The germline V gene has CDR1 MNHNS and CDR2 SASEGT. The V and J ends lost 5 bases and 0 bases respectively, with 7 bases between them. The CDR3 sequence is 13 residues long. CDR3 amino acids: CASSRSLNTEAFF. The CDR3 nucleotides are TGTGCCAGCAGTAGGAGTTTGAACACTGAAGCTTTCTTT.

This sequence joins TRBV6-1 and TRBJ1-2; TRBD1 matches at 7 bases. The CDR3 length is 15 residues. Trimming cost V 3 bases and J 8 bases; bases outside gene matches: 12. The germline V gene encodes CDR1 MNHNS and CDR2 SASEGT. For the CDR3, the DNA is TGTGCCAGCAGTGAGGAGAGGGTCCCAGGGGGAGGCTACACCTTC. It is translated as CASSEERVPGGGYTF.

This clone was seen just once. The chain links TRBV5-4 to TRBJ2-7; 10 bases align to TRBD2. J was trimmed by 1 base and V by 2 bases; bases with no gene match: 6. The CDR3 is 16 amino acids. CDR1 and CDR2 (germline): SGHNT, YYREEE (reference sequence). CDR3 coding DNA: TGTGCCAGCAGCTTATTACTAGCGGGAAGATCCTACGAGCAGTACTTC. It encodes CASSLLLAGRSYEQYF.

The chain carries TRBV18 and TRBJ2-1, with TRBD1 identical over 7 bases. CDR1 is KGHSH and CDR2 is LQKENI in the germline V gene. With 4 bases clipped from V and 0 bases from J, the junction kept 0 bases outside the gene matches. The CDR3 contains 14 residues. For the CDR3, the DNA is TGTGCCAGCTCACGGGACAGCTCCTACAATGAGCAGTTCTTC. This gives the protein CASSRDSSYNEQFF.

The chain couples TRBV5-1 to TRBJ2-3, with a tentative D call TRBD2 (6 bases). The CDR3 length is 14 residues. V was cut by 4 bases and J by 2 bases, with 11 bases left in between. Germline assignment: CDR1 SGHRS and CDR2 YFSETQ. The DNA of the CDR3 is TGCGCCAGCAGCAGCGGGTATTACACAGATACGCAGTATTTT. It specifies CASSSGYYTDTQYF. The full variable domain, its missing parts supplied by reference TRBV5-1 and TRBJ2-3, is KAGVTQTPRYLIKTRGQQVTLSCSPISGHRSVSWYQQTPGQGLQFLFEYFSETQRNKGNFPGRFSGRQFSNSRSEMNVSTLELGDSALYLCASSSGYYTDTQYFGPGTRLTVL.

The chain couples TRBV27 to TRBJ2-7; 7 bases line up with TRBD1. V was pared by 2 bases and J by 2 bases, with 9 bases of the junction left unmatched. Per the germline V gene, CDR1 is MNHEY and CDR2 is SMNVEV (reference sequence). This CDR3 is built from 16 residues. Written as DNA, the CDR3 is TGTGCCAGCAGTTTAGCTACAGGGGAGATAACCTACGAGCAGTACTTC. It specifies CASSLATGEITYEQYF.

The chain combines TRBV14 with TRBJ1-2; D is perhaps TRBD1 (6 bases). Trimming stripped 5 bases from V and 2 bases from J, with 9 bases between. In germline, CDR1 is SGHDN, CDR2 FVKESK. The CDR3 has 13 residues. The CDR3 protein is CASSVDRNYGYTF. The CDR3 region has the DNA TGTGCCAGCAGCGTAGACAGGAACTATGGCTACACCTTC. Full variable domain (remainder filled in from reference TRBV14 and TRBJ1-2): EAGVTQFPSHSVIEKGQTVTLRCDPISGHDNLYWYRRVMGKEIKFLLHFVKESKQDESGMPNNRFLAERTGGTYSTLKVQPAELEDSGVYFCASSVDRNYGYTFGSGTRLTVV.

This chain links TRBV7-8 with TRBJ1-6, with D perhaps matching TRBD1 (6 bases). V was pared by 3 bases and J by 2 bases, with 8 bases between. In germline, CDR1 is SGHVS, CDR2 FQNEAQ. The CDR3 covers 15 residues. CDR3 sequence: CASSFRDTYNSPLHF. For the CDR3, the DNA is TGTGCCAGCAGCTTTCGGGACACCTATAATTCACCCCTCCACTTT.

J is TRBJ1-2 and V is TRBV10-2, with 8 bases identical to TRBD1. CDR1 is WSHSY, CDR2 SAAADI, per germline. The CDR3 is 19 residues long. After removal of 0 bases from V and 8 bases from J, the junction contained 20 bases not matched to a gene. CDR3 in DNA: TGCGCCAGCAGTGAGTCGGCCCGGGACAGGCTCGCTTCTGGGTACGGCTACACCTTC. As protein: CASSESARDRLASGYGYTF.

This sequence joins TRBV11-3 and TRBJ1-4, with TRBD1 as a possible D gene (5 bases). Trimming took 5 bases from V and 4 from J, leaving 8 bases between them. This CDR3 has 13 amino acids. The germline CDR1 and CDR2 sequences are SGHNT and YENEEA. The chain's CDR3 is CASSQGDNEKLFF. The CDR3 region has the DNA TGTGCCAGCAGCCAAGGGGATAATGAAAAACTGTTTTTT.

The chain joins TRBV11-3 to TRBJ2-7; tentatively, D is TRBD1 (5 bases). The germline V gene has CDR1 SGHNT and CDR2 YENEEA. The CDR3 is 14 amino acids. V lost 7 bases and J lost 3, with 16 bases in between. CDR3 sequence: CASKARTGGYEQYF. The DNA for the CDR3 is TGTGCCAGCAAAGCTAGAACAGGTGGCTACGAGCAGTACTTC.

This sequence joins TRBV9 and TRBJ2-7, with 10 bases aligning to TRBD1. The CDR3 spans 16 residues. In germline, CDR1 is SGDLS, CDR2 YYNGEE. V trimming: 4 bases; J trimming: 2 bases; junction bases outside the gene matches: 9. CDR3 protein: CASSPGWTGGTYEQYF. The CDR3 DNA follows: TGTGCCAGCAGCCCGGGTTGGACAGGGGGGACCTACGAGCAGTACTTC.

V gene TRBV28 combines with J gene TRBJ1-2, with D uncertain. CDR1 and CDR2 from the germline V gene are MDHEN and SYDVKM. V lost 1 base and J 5 bases, leaving 11 bases between the germline ends. The CDR3 sequence is 14 residues long. The CDR3 here is CASSLFPRSYGYTF. The CDR3 nucleotides are TGTGCCAGCAGTTTATTCCCGCGTTCTTATGGCTACACCTTC.

This clone has only a few counts. The chain combines TRBV4-1 with TRBJ2-7; D is undetermined. The CDR3 is made up of 14 amino acids. V was trimmed by 1 base and J by 5 bases, leaving 12 bases between them. Germline-derived CDR1 and CDR2 are MGHRA and YSYEKL. CDR3 in amino acids: CASSQVNSPHEQYF. Here the CDR3 DNA reads TGCGCCAGCAGCCAAGTTAACAGTCCCCACGAGCAGTACTTC.